This T cell receptor (beta chain) was found in a study of blood T cell repertoires in COVID-19. Study-level information: The United States, Italy and Spain supplied acute and convalescent COVID-19 samples. PBMCs, B-cell-depleted T cells, or T cells provided the cDNA or gDNA that made up the material.

Germline V gene sequence: CDR1 SGHRS, CDR2 YFSETQ. The V and J ends lost 3 bases and 4 bases respectively, with 8 bases between them. The CDR3 spans 13 residues. In the original analysis: From reference gene primer amplification, estimates of nucleated cell counts were derived. TCRdb's table, derived via immunoSEQ multiplex PCR, lists solely in-frame clones and lacks some. That table is the source of V, J and clone size, and D and trimming were worked out from the DNA. This sample has under 150,000 clones, with about 90% found just once. V and J are TRBV5-1 and TRBJ1-5, with D perhaps TRBD1 (5 bases). Sequencing input: peripheral blood. The TCR originated in a man aged 45-60 years with active or convalescent COVID-19. The CDR3 bases are TGCGCCAGCAGCTCGGGGGGGAATCAGCCCCAGCATTTT. Translated, it gives CASSSGGNQPQHF. The full variable domain, completed using reference TRBV5-1 and TRBJ1-5, is KAGVTQTPRYLIKTRGQQVTLSCSPISGHRSVSWYQQTPGQGLQFLFEYFSETQRNKGNFPGRFSGRQFSNSRSEMNVSTLELGDSALYLCASSSGGNQPQHFGDGTRLSIL.